The clone carrying this T cell receptor (beta chain) appeared once. Antigen: not known. The record originates from a study of CD8 T cells in ankylosing spondylitis. General study findings and limits: Significant enrichment of disease-linked clones was reported in matched ankylosing spondylitis synovial fluid. There was a TCR beta motif, made of several highly homologous variants, that appeared characteristic of ankylosing spondylitis blood.

Losses at the gene ends were 5 bases for V and 5 bases for J; bases not matched to a gene: 4. Germline-derived CDR1 and CDR2 are ENHRY and SYGVKD. This CDR3 spans 13 amino acids. TCRdb processed the 5' RACE reads anew with MiXCR; each CDR3 protein has one entry. The sample holds some 400,000 distinct CDR3 sequences, around 20% seen once. This TCR came from a male donor with ankylosing spondylitis. The genes are TRBV10-3 and TRBJ2-3, with TRBD1 matching over 7 bases. The sequencing sample was made of blood, either unsorted or a sorted T cell fraction (not recorded which). CDR3 in DNA: TGTGCCATCAGTTTGGGACAGCGAGATACGCAGTATTTT. It is translated as CAISLGQRDTQYF.